A single sample is the source of the 12 T cell receptor beta chains below, sequenced in a study of shared clonotypes between healthy human individuals (dated by TCRdb to the early 2020s). The library was prepared using the immunoSEQ multiplex PCR assay. TCRdb carries this immuneACCESS record with in-frame sequences only. Its versions omit some clonotypes, under half of them owing to an unresolved V gene in the studies checked, with the rest unexplained. The sample table contains over a million clones; only one count was recorded for 95% to 99% of them. 0.45% of the sample is in the top ten clones. Sequenced: naive CD4+ T cells sorted from blood. The cell subset or site label, read with the paper, signifies: CD45RA+ positively selected. The receptors here all came from a man aged 25 to 40 in good health.

This chain connects TRBV2 to TRBJ2-1; D gene unclear. V was pared by 3 bases and J by 5 bases, with 11 bases between. The CDR3 has 14 amino acids. From germline, CDR1 is SNHLY and CDR2 FYNNEI. The CDR3 sequence is CASSEVWRNNEQFF. DNA of the CDR3: TGTGCCAGCAGTGAGGTTTGGAGAAACAATGAGCAGTTCTTC.

This chain joins TRBV19 and TRBJ2-1; TRBD1 agrees at 11 bases. CDR1 LNHDA and CDR2 SQIVND come from the germline V gene (reference sequence). CDR3 size: 15 residues. With 11 bases clipped from V and 3 bases from J, the junction kept 9 bases outside the gene matches. CDR3 sequence (DNA): TGTGCCTCGGCACGTGGGACAGGGGGCTACAATGAGCAGTTCTTC. It encodes CASARGTGGYNEQFF.

The chain has TRBV19 and TRBJ1-5; possible D gene TRBD1, 5 bases. Germline V gene sequence: CDR1 LNHDA, CDR2 SQIVND (reference sequence). There are 13 residues in the CDR3. V was cut by 7 bases and J by 6 bases, with 13 bases left in between. The CDR3 spells CASKFLGTQPQHF. CDR3 coding DNA: TGTGCCAGTAAGTTCTTAGGGACTCAGCCCCAGCATTTT.

The chain has TRBV27 and TRBJ2-7; TRBD2 matches 11 bases. CDR3 length: 16 amino acids. The junction had 8 bases not matched to a gene; V was cut back by 4 bases and J by 3 bases. Germline V gives CDR1 MNHEY, CDR2 SMNVEV (reference sequence). The CDR3 DNA reads as TGTGCCAGCAGTTCAACGGGACTAGCGGCTAACTACGAGCAGTACTTC. It yields the protein CASSSTGLAANYEQYF.

This clone appeared a single time. This rearrangement joins TRBV19 to TRBJ1-4, with D maybe TRBD1 (6 bases). There are 15 residues in the CDR3. Per germline, CDR1 LNHDA and CDR2 SQIVND (reference sequence). The V end lost 11 bases, the J end lost 3 bases, and 19 bases lay between the germline ends. DNA of the CDR3: TGTGCCTGCTCGGGACAAGGACGACCTAATGAAAAACTGTTTTTT. This gives the protein CACSGQGRPNEKLFF.

The gene calls are TRBV7-6 and TRBJ2-2; D may be TRBD1 (6 bases). V dropped 6 bases and J dropped 6 bases, with 14 bases sitting between them. The CDR3 length is 14 residues. CDR1 is SGHVS and CDR2 is FNYEAQ in the germline V gene. CDR3 bases: TGTGCCAGCAGTCAAGAACAGGGTTCCGGGGAGCTGTTTTTT. It is translated as CASSQEQGSGELFF.

The chain couples TRBV15 to TRBJ1-1; D is unclear. CDR3 length equals 15 residues. Looked up from germline, CDR1 is LNHNV and CDR2 is YYDKDF (reference sequence). V lost 0 bases and J 1 base, leaving 9 bases between the germline ends. The CDR3 loop is CATSRDRSKNTEAFF. CDR3 DNA: TGTGCCACCAGCAGAGATAGGAGTAAGAACACTGAAGCTTTCTTT.

This CDR3 is CASSLDYGRQETQYF. The CDR3 nucleotides are TGTGCCAGCAGCTTAGATTACGGTAGACAAGAGACCCAGTACTTC. This chain joins TRBV11-2 and TRBJ2-5; D unclear. Per the germline V gene, CDR1 is SGHAT and CDR2 is FQNNGV. V was trimmed by 0 bases and J by 2 bases, leaving 10 bases between them. CDR3 length: 15 residues.

The chain is built from TRBV5-1 and TRBJ2-3; 11 nucleotides agree with TRBD2. V lost 4 bases to trimming and J lost 2 bases; unmatched junction nucleotides: 6. Germline assignment: CDR1 SGHRS and CDR2 YFSETQ. This CDR3 is 16 amino acids long. DNA for the CDR3: TGCGCCAGCAGCCTCCGGGGACTAGCGGACACAGATACGCAGTATTTT. Translation: CASSLRGLADTDTQYF.

This chain links TRBV7-2 with TRBJ2-7; tentative D call: TRBD1 (5 bases). Germline lookup yields CDR1 SGHTA and CDR2 FQGNSA. V dropped 1 base and J dropped 3 bases, with 7 bases sitting between them. This CDR3 is 13 amino acids long. CDR3 DNA: TGTGCCAGCAGCTTAGGGACACACTACGAGCAGTACTTC. Translation: CASSLGTHYEQYF.

Details on this clone: Other DNA sequences of this sample code for an identical CDR3. The chain uses TRBV9 and TRBJ2-7; D may match TRBD1 or TRBD2 (6 bases each). Germline V gene sequence: CDR1 SGDLS, CDR2 YYNGEE. There are 14 residues in the CDR3. V was cut by 2 bases and J by 2 bases, with 11 bases left in between. The CDR3 nucleotides are TGTGCCAGCAGCGTGGGGGGCGCCGCCTACGAGCAGTACTTC. Protein: CASSVGGAAYEQYF. Full variable domain (rest looked up from reference TRBV9 and TRBJ2-7): DSGVTQTPKHLITATGQRVTLRCSPRSGDLSVYWYQQSLDQGLQFLIQYYNGEERAKGNILERFSAQQFPDLHSELNLSSLELGDSALYFCASSVGGAAYEQYFGPGTRLTVT.

Concerning this clone itself: The sample holds other DNA sequences that translate to the same CDR3. The J gene is TRBJ2-3, the V gene TRBV10-3; a weak D match, TRBD2 (6 bases). V was clipped by 6 bases and J by 2 bases, with 9 bases between them. CDR3 length: 13 amino acids. Looked up from germline, CDR1 is ENHRY and CDR2 is SYGVKD. The CDR3 is CAIRGLTTDTQYF. The CDR3 nucleotides are TGTGCCATCAGGGGACTTACCACAGATACGCAGTATTTT.